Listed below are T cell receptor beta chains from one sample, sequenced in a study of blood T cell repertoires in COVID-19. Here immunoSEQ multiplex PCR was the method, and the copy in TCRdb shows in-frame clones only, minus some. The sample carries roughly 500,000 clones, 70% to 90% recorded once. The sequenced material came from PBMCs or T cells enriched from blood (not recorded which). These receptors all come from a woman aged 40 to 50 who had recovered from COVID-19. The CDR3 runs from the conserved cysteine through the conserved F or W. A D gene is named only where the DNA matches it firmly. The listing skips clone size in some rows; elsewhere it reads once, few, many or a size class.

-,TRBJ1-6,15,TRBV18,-,CASSPPARRDSPLHF,TGTGCCAGCTCACCACCGGCCAGGAGGGATTCACCCCTCCACTTT
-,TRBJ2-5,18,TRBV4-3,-,CASSQVYGSGEYQETQYF,TGCGCCAGCAGCCAAGTTTATGGGTCAGGGGAGTACCAAGAGACCCAGTACTTC
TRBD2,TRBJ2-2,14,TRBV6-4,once,CASRGLADTGELFF,TGTGCCAGCAGGGGACTAGCGGACACCGGGGAGCTGTTTTTT
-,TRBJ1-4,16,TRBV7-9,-,CASSLATRGGDEKLFF,TGTGCCAGCAGCTTAGCGACCCGGGGTGGGGATGAAAAACTGTTTTTT
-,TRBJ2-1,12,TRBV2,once,CASSESTVWQFF,TGTGCCAGCAGTGAATCTACTGTCTGGCAGTTCTTC
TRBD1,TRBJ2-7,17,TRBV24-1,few,CATSDLRDRRRGYEQYF,TGTGCCACCAGTGATCTCCGGGACAGGCGCCGGGGATACGAGCAGTACTTC
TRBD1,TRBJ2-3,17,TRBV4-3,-,CASSQDGQGEVVDTQYF,TGCGCCAGCAGCCAAGATGGACAGGGTGAGGTTGTAGATACGCAGTATTTT
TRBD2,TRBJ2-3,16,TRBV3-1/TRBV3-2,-,CASSLGLAGSTDTQYF,TGTGCCAGCAGCCTAGGACTAGCGGGAAGCACAGATACGCAGTATTTT
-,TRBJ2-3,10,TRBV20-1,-,CSARGDTQYF,TGCAGTGCCCGGGGAGATACGCAGTATTTT
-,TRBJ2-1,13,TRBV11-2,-,CASSLVPGNEQFF,TGTGCCAGCAGCTTAGTTCCAGGGAATGAGCAGTTCTTC
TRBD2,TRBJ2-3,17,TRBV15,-,CATSRNGAAGATDTQYF,TGTGCCACCAGCAGGAATGGGGCAGCGGGGGCCACAGATACGCAGTATTTT